This T cell receptor beta chain was identified in a study of T cells in Graves' hyperthyroidism and ophthalmopathy. CDR1 DFQATT and CDR2 SNEGSKA come from the germline V gene (reference sequence). This CDR3 region has 14 residues. The V gene end was trimmed by 0 bases and the J gene end by 3 bases; junction bases not matched to a gene: 2. RNA transcripts served as the template for amplifying TCR beta CDR3 regions. The HTBI set primed first-round TCR CDR3 RT-PCR. TCRdb re-called the multiplex PCR reads with MiXCR, one entry per CDR3 protein. The sample contains over 700,000 distinct CDR3 sequences, 35% to 45% of which appear only once.

This TCR derives from a young man with Graves' hyperthyroidism. The chain couples TRBV20-1 to TRBJ2-3; TRBD1 aligns across 8 bases. Sequenced: blood. Here the CDR3 DNA reads TGCAGTGCTAGAGATGGACAGGGAACAGATACGCAGTATTTT. Translated: CSARDGQGTDTQYF.